This T cell receptor (beta chain) was recorded in a study of lymphopenia after photon versus proton radiotherapy. Whole-study findings and limits: Post-nadir TCR diversity decline inversely tracked overall survival among those who died. Under photons, naive T cells and diversity fell while effector/memory populations rose. After lymphocyte nadir, photon-treated repertoires showed oligoclonal expansion, especially CD8+ Temra. Only patients who died were analyzed for survival; proton advantage is unproven.

Notes on this clone: What it binds is not known.

The table came from immunoSEQ multiplex PCR; TCRdb's copy has only in-frame clones and leaves some out. The data show 55,000 to 85,000 clones, around 92% seen once. Germline loops: CDR1 MNHNS, CDR2 SASEGT. The V end lost 2 bases, the J end lost 1 base, and 11 bases lay between the germline ends. This CDR3 region has 16 residues. The clonotype originates from a woman aged 40 to 49 with cholangiocarcinoma. Sequences were derived from peripheral blood, sampled from a patient treated with photon-based radiotherapy. The rearrangement uses TRBV6-1 and TRBJ2-2; tentative D call: TRBD2 (6 bases). CDR3 bases: TGTGCCAGCAGTGAATTTGCGGGATGGAACACCGGGGAGCTGTTTTTT. Its protein is CASSEFAGWNTGELFF.